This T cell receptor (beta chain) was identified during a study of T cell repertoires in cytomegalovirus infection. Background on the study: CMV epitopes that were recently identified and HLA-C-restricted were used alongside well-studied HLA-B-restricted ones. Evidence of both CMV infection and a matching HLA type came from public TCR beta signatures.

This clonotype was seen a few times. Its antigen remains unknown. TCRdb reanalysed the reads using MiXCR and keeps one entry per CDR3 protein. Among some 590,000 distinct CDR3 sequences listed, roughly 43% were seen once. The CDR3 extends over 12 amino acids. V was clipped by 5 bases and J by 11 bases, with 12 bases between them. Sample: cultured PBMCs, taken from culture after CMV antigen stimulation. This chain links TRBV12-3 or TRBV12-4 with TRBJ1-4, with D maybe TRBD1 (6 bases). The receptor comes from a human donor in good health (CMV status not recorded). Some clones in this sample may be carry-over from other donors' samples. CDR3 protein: CASSLEGVKLFF. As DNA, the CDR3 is TGTGCCAGCAGTCTTGAGGGGGTGAAACTGTTTTTT.